This T cell receptor (beta chain) came from a study of identical twins. Study outcomes and limitations: In drawing conclusions, the study used cross-sectional statistical analysis and did not follow the same donors. There was an excess of low generation probability in the out-of-frame alpha sequences that twins shared.

Template switching added a universal primer site, and cDNA bore unique molecular identifiers. TCRdb redid the calling of the 5' RACE reads with MiXCR, one entry per CDR3 protein. The profile shows around 1.7 million distinct CDR3 sequences, roughly 35% of them singletons. Remarks on this clonotype: The antigen is not known.

CDR1 LGHNT and CDR2 FRNRAP come from the germline V gene. Trimming cost V 4 bases and J 11 bases; bases outside gene matches: 24. The CDR3 is 19 residues long. The V call is TRBV12-5, the J call TRBJ2-5; 11 bases map to TRBD2. The sequence came from a newborn girl in good health. The sequencing sample was made of cord blood. CDR3 DNA: TGTGCTAGTGGTTCACTTCGGGTAGCGGGAGGGTACTACTACAATGAGCAGTACTTC. It yields the protein CASGSLRVAGGYYYNEQYF.